Following are 24 T cell receptor beta chains from one sample sequenced in a study of T-cell memory formation after mild COVID-19. TCRdb re-derived calls from the 5' RACE reads in MiXCR, one entry per CDR3 protein. The table lists hundreds of thousands of distinct CDR3 sequences, 17% of them singletons. Sequences were obtained from PBMCs or a T cell subset sorted from them (not recorded which). All receptors come from an adult woman who had mild COVID-19 (a few samples of this study predate the infection). Cell type and time point are not known.

The chain recombines TRBV19 with TRBJ1-5; TRBD1 matches 10 bases. V lost 7 bases to trimming and J lost 5 bases; unmatched junction nucleotides: 11. The CDR3 has 16 residues. Germline V CDR1 and CDR2: LNHDA, SQIVND (reference sequence). CDR3 amino acids: CASTSRDRGLYQPQHF. The CDR3 DNA is TGTGCCAGTACCAGCCGGGACAGGGGACTTTATCAGCCCCAGCATTTT.

The J gene is TRBJ2-2, the V gene TRBV7-2, with TRBD2 matching over 7 bases. This CDR3 is built from 16 residues. Trimming took 2 bases from V and 5 from J; bases not matched to a gene: 8. CDR1 and CDR2 (germline): SGHTA, FQGNSA. The CDR3 nucleotides read TGTGCCAGCAGCTTATTTCTAGCGGACCTAACCGGGGAGCTGTTTTTT. It encodes CASSLFLADLTGELFF.

This clonotype has just a few counts. The gene calls are TRBV30 and TRBJ1-1; unclear D gene. Deletions cut 0 bases from V and 1 base from J, with 15 bases between. This CDR3 is built from 16 residues. Germline assignment: CDR1 GTSNPN and CDR2 SVGIG (reference sequence). The CDR3 loop is CAWSVLSGLGNTEAFF. The CDR3 DNA sequence: TGTGCCTGGAGTGTACTATCGGGTTTGGGGAACACTGAAGCTTTCTTT.

This clonotype was seen more than once but under ten times. The rearrangement joins TRBV12-3 or TRBV12-4 to TRBJ2-2, with D possibly TRBD1 on 8 matching bases. With 6 bases removed from V and 6 bases from J, the gap between germline ends came to 14 bases. CDR3 length equals 14 residues. The CDR3 DNA reads as TGTGCCAGCAGATACAGGGGGAGGGCCGGGGAGCTGTTTTTT. This encodes CASRYRGRAGELFF.

This clonotype showed up just a few times. The chain recombines TRBV11-3 with TRBJ2-5, with TRBD2 matching over 7 bases. The CDR3 runs 16 residues. The V segment lost 3 bases and the J segment 5 bases; nucleotides outside the gene matches: 12. Germline V lookup: CDR1 SGHNT, CDR2 YENEEA. Written as DNA, the CDR3 is TGTGCCAGCAGCTTGTGGGCTAGCGGAGCGCAGGAGACCCAGTACTTC. It translates to CASSLWASGAQETQYF. The full variable domain, rest sourced from reference TRBV11-3 and TRBJ2-5, is EAGVVQSPRYKIIEKKQPVAFWCNPISGHNTLYWYLQNLGQGPELLIRYENEEAVDDSQLPKDRFSAERLKGVDSTLKIQPAELGDSAVYLCASSLWASGAQETQYFGPGTRLLVL.

This clonotype was detected a few times. The gene calls are TRBV20-1 and TRBJ2-3; tentative D call: TRBD1 (6 bases). This CDR3 is built from 14 residues. Looked up from germline, CDR1 is DFQATT and CDR2 is SNEGSKA (reference sequence). Trimming took off 8 bases at V and 1 base at J, with 16 bases between the two ends. The CDR3 coding sequence is TGCAGTCCGACGACAGGTTCGGGCACAGATACGCAGTATTTT. This translates into CSPTTGSGTDTQYF.

This sequence joins TRBV14 and TRBJ1-2, with D unresolved. The CDR3 is made up of 13 amino acids. The germline V and J ends were trimmed by 5 bases and 2 bases, with 9 bases remaining between them. Per germline, CDR1 SGHDN and CDR2 FVKESK. The CDR3 region is CASSAVGNYGYTF. CDR3 sequence (DNA): TGTGCCAGCAGCGCGGTTGGGAACTATGGCTACACCTTC. The full variable domain, its missing parts supplied by reference TRBV14 and TRBJ1-2, is EAGVTQFPSHSVIEKGQTVTLRCDPISGHDNLYWYRRVMGKEIKFLLHFVKESKQDESGMPNNRFLAERTGGTYSTLKVQPAELEDSGVYFCASSAVGNYGYTFGSGTRLTVV.

This clonotype was seen more than once but under ten times. The chain employs TRBV12-3 or TRBV12-4 and TRBJ2-7; D possibly corresponds to TRBD2 (5 bases). Trimming stripped 4 bases from V and 1 base from J, with 11 bases between. The CDR3 consists of 14 residues. CDR3 in amino acids: CASSYQRWSYEQYF. The CDR3 DNA sequence: TGTGCCAGCAGTTACCAGCGGTGGTCCTACGAGCAGTACTTC.

V is TRBV30 and J is TRBJ2-5, with a weak D call TRBD1 (5 bases). Trimming shortened V by 1 base and J by 4 bases, and 10 bases separated the two germline ends. The CDR3 has 13 residues. Germline V gives CDR1 GTSNPN, CDR2 SVGIG (reference sequence). The CDR3 DNA reads as TGTGCCTGGAGTGGACAGTCGCGAGAGACCCAGTACTTC. Residues: CAWSGQSRETQYF.

The chain uses TRBV2 and TRBJ2-1; the match to TRBD1 covers 9 bases. CDR3 size: 16 residues. The germline V gene encodes CDR1 SNHLY and CDR2 FYNNEI. The V segment lost 10 bases and the J segment 0 bases; nucleotides outside the gene matches: 10. The CDR3 coding sequence is TGTGCCACCACCCTGGACAGGGGAAGCTCCTACAATGAGCAGTTCTTC. Its protein product is CATTLDRGSSYNEQFF.

The chain uses TRBV12-5 and TRBJ2-7; TRBD1 is a possible D gene (5 bases). Looked up from germline, CDR1 is LGHNT and CDR2 is FRNRAP. The length of the CDR3 is 16 residues. The V and J ends lost 0 bases and 0 bases respectively, with 12 bases between them. In DNA form, the CDR3 reads TGTGCTAGTGGTTTGGTGGTCGACAGATACTCCTACGAGCAGTACTTC. It encodes CASGLVVDRYSYEQYF.

This chain joins TRBV5-4 and TRBJ2-7, with 9 bases matching TRBD2. V lost 7 bases, J lost 2 bases, and 4 bases stayed unmatched. The V gene's germline CDR1 is SGHNT and CDR2 YYREEE (reference sequence). The CDR3 covers 13 residues. The CDR3 coding sequence is TGTGCCAGCGCTAGCGGGGTCACCTACGAGCAGTACTTC. This encodes CASASGVTYEQYF.

This clonotype was seen a few times. The rearrangement joins TRBV6-5 to TRBJ2-7, with a possible D match to TRBD2 (6 bases). The CDR3 is 14 residues long. Trimming pared 2 bases from V and 1 base from J, leaving 9 bases between. Germline assignment: CDR1 MNHEY and CDR2 SVGAGI. In nucleotides, the CDR3 is TGTGCCAGCAGTTACGCGGGACGGTCCTACGAGCAGTACTTC. The encoded protein is CASSYAGRSYEQYF.

This clonotype was seen only a few times. This chain links TRBV12-3 or TRBV12-4 with TRBJ2-3, with 13 bases identical to TRBD2. The CDR3 is 16 residues long. Germline trimming cut 8 bases from V and 4 bases from J; bases unmatched to any gene: 9. In DNA form, the CDR3 reads TGTGCCAGCGAAGCTGGGACTAGCGGGATTCCAGATACGCAGTATTTT. Protein product: CASEAGTSGIPDTQYF.

This clonotype was observed at least ten times. The gene calls are TRBV7-9 and TRBJ2-7; D might be TRBD1 or TRBD2, each matching 5 bases. This CDR3 has 13 amino acids. Germline CDR1 and CDR2: SEHNR and FQNEAQ (reference sequence). With 4 bases removed from V and 3 bases from J, the gap between germline ends came to 10 bases. CDR3 DNA sequence: TGTGCCAGCAGCTGGGACCCCGACTACGAGCAGTACTTC. Its translation is CASSWDPDYEQYF.

This clonotype was seen more than once but under ten times. The chain carries TRBV12-3 or TRBV12-4 and TRBJ1-5, with D possibly matching TRBD1 (6 bases). The V end was cut by 6 bases, the J end by 4 bases, with 10 bases between. The CDR3 is 13 residues long. CDR3 coding DNA: TGTGCCAGCAGGGGGGCACGGAATCAGCCCCAGCATTTT. Protein: CASRGARNQPQHF.

This sequence joins TRBV7-8 and TRBJ1-3; D is unclear. The CDR3 extends over 15 amino acids. The V and J ends lost 8 bases and 3 bases respectively, with 17 bases between them. Germline lookup yields CDR1 SGHVS and CDR2 FQNEAQ. In DNA form, the CDR3 reads TGTGCCAGCCTAGCCGAGTTTTCTAATGGAAACACCATATATTTT. Translation gives CASLAEFSNGNTIYF.

The sample holds many counts of this clonotype. The chain combines TRBV24-1 with TRBJ2-7, with TRBD1 matching 7 bases. Germline trimming cut 4 bases from V and 6 bases from J; bases unmatched to any gene: 5. The germline gives CDR1 KGHDR, CDR2 SFDVKD. The CDR3 sequence is 13 residues long. The CDR3 loop is CATSDHRGGEQYF. In DNA form, the CDR3 reads TGTGCCACCAGTGACCACAGGGGTGGCGAGCAGTACTTC.

Only a few counts were recorded for this clonotype. CDR3 DNA: TGTGCCAGCAGCTTACTACAGCGACGCAGCACAGATACGCAGTATTTT. Translating it yields CASSLLQRRSTDTQYF. The chain recombines TRBV7-2 with TRBJ2-3; no clear D. The CDR3 runs 16 residues. The V end was cut by 2 bases, the J end by 0 bases, with 12 bases between. Germline assignment: CDR1 SGHTA and CDR2 FQGNSA. Combining the CDR3 with reference TRBV7-2 and TRBJ2-3 gives the whole variable domain GAGVSQSPSNKVTEKGKDVELRCDPISGHTALYWYRQSLGQGLEFLIYFQGNSAPDKSGLPSDRFSAERTGGSVSTLTIQRTQQEDSAVYLCASSLLQRRSTDTQYFGPGTRLTVL.

V is TRBV6-4 and J is TRBJ2-1; 8 nucleotides agree with TRBD2. The CDR3 extends over 13 amino acids. V trimming: 8 bases; J trimming: 5 bases; junction bases outside the gene matches: 5. In germline, CDR1 is MRHNA, CDR2 SNTAGT. CDR3 DNA: TGTGCCAGCGCGACTAGCGAGAACAATGAGCAGTTCTTC. This encodes CASATSENNEQFF.

This clonotype was observed a handful of times. This chain connects TRBV20-1 to TRBJ2-7; D call uncertain. Germline V lookup: CDR1 DFQATT, CDR2 SNEGSKA (reference sequence). This CDR3 is 11 amino acids long. With 4 bases removed from V and 1 base from J, the gap between germline ends came to 5 bases. CDR3 loop: CSAMVSYEQYF. Here the CDR3 DNA reads TGCAGTGCTATGGTATCCTACGAGCAGTACTTC.

This clonotype has only a few counts. CDR3 residues: CASTTPGRGDTQYF. The DNA of the CDR3 is TGTGCCAGCACCACTCCGGGGAGAGGAGATACGCAGTATTTT. The chain joins TRBV9 to TRBJ2-3; the D gene is possibly TRBD2 (5 bases). Germline V gene sequence: CDR1 SGDLS, CDR2 YYNGEE. Deletions cut 6 bases from V and 5 bases from J, with 16 bases between. This CDR3 has 14 residues.

The chain uses TRBV7-9 and TRBJ2-1; 14 bases match TRBD2. V lost 4 bases and J lost 3; bases outside the gene matches: 8. The CDR3 spans 18 residues. Germline V gives CDR1 SEHNR, CDR2 FQNEAQ (reference sequence). The CDR3 here is CASSSTGLAGARYNEQFF. CDR3 sequence (DNA): TGTGCCAGCAGCTCCACGGGACTAGCGGGAGCCCGCTACAATGAGCAGTTCTTC.

The chain joins TRBV29-1 to TRBJ1-1; D gene unclear. The CDR3 loop spans 11 amino acids. Germline CDR1 is SQVTM and CDR2 is ANQGSEA. Trimming took off 4 bases at V and 6 bases at J, with 9 bases between the two ends. Here the CDR3 DNA reads TGCAGCGTTGGGTCCCCGGCTGAAGCTTTCTTT. Translated: CSVGSPAEAFF.